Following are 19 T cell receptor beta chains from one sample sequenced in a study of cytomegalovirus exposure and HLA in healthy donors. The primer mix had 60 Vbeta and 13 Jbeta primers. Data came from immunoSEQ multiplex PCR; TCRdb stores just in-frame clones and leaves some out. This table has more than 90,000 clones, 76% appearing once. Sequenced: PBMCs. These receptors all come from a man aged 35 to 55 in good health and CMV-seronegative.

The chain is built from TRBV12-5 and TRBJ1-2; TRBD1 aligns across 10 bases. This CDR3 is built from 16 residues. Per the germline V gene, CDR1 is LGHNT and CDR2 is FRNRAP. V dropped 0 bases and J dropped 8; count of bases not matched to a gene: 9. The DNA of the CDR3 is TGTGCTAGTGGTTTGGTAACGGGACAGGGGTCTTGGGGCTACACCTTC. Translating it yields CASGLVTGQGSWGYTF.

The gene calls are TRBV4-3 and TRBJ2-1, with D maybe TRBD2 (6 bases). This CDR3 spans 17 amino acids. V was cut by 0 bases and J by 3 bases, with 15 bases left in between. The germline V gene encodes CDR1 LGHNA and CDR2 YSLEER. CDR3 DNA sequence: TGCGCCAGCAGCCAAGATCCACTGGCGGGGATCTACAATGAGCAGTTCTTC. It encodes CASSQDPLAGIYNEQFF.

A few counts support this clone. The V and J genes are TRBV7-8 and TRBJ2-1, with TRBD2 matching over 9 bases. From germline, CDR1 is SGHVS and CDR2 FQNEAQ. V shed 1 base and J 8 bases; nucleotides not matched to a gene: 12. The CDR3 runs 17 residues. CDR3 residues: CASSLVIFGREGDEQFF. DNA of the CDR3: TGTGCCAGCAGCTTAGTAATCTTCGGGCGGGAGGGCGATGAGCAGTTCTTC.

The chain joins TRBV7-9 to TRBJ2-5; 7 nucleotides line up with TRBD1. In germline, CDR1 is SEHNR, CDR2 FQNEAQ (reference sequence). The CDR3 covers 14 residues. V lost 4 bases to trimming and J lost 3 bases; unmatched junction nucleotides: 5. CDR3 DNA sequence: TGTGCCAGCAGCTCCCCGGGACAGAAAGAGACCCAGTACTTC. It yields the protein CASSSPGQKETQYF.

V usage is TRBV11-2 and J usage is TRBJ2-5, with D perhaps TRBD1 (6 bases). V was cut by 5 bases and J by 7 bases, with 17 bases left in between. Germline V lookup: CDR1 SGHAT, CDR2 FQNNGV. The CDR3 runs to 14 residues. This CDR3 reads CASSPPWGQATQYF. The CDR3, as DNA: TGTGCCAGCAGCCCGCCTTGGGGGCAGGCGACCCAGTACTTC.

The DNA for the CDR3 is TGTGCCAGCAGGGGACAGGGGGTTGAAAAACTGTTTTTT. It yields the protein CASRGQGVEKLFF. This chain joins TRBV25-1 and TRBJ1-4; 11 nucleotides match TRBD1. The V gene's germline CDR1 is MGHDK and CDR2 SYGVNS. This CDR3 contains 13 residues. The J segment lost 7 bases and the V segment lost 6 bases, leaving 1 base of the junction unmatched.

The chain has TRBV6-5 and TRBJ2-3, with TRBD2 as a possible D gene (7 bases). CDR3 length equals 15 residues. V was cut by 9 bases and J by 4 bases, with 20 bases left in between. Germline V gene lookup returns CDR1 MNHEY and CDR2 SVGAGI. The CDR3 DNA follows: TGTGCCAGTGCGGCTAGGGGGAGGGCCCCAGATACGCAGTATTTT. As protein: CASAARGRAPDTQYF.

CDR3 sequence: CASSLSGGKNYGYTF. In nucleotides, the CDR3 is TGTGCCAGCAGTTTATCAGGGGGCAAGAACTATGGCTACACCTTC. The gene calls are TRBV28 and TRBJ1-2, with TRBD1 identical over 8 bases. The trim removed 1 base at V and 2 bases at J, leaving 3 bases unmatched. CDR1 and CDR2 (germline): MDHEN, SYDVKM. The CDR3 totals 15 residues.

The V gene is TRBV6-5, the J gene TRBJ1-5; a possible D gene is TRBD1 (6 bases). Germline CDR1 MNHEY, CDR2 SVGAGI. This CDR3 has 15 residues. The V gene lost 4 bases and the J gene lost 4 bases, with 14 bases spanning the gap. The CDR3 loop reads CASSSSVQGNQPQHF. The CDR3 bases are TGTGCCAGCAGTTCCAGCGTTCAGGGGAATCAGCCCCAGCATTTT.

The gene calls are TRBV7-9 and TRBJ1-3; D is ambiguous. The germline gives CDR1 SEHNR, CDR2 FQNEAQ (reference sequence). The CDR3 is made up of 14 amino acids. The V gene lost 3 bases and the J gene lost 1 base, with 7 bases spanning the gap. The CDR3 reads CASSFGGSGNTIYF. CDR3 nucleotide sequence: TGTGCCAGCAGCTTCGGTGGTTCTGGAAACACCATATATTTT. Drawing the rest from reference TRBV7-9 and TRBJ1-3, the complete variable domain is DTGVSQNPRHKITKRGQNVTFRCDPISEHNRLYWYRQTLGQGPEFLTYFQNEAQLEKSRLLSDRFSAERPKGSFSTLEIQRTEQGDSAMYLCASSFGGSGNTIYFGEGSWLTVV.

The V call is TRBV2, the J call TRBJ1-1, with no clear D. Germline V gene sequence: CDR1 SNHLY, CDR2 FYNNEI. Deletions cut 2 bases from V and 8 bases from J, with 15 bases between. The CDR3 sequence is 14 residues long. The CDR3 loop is CASSEWFTASEAFF. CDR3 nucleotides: TGTGCCAGCAGTGAATGGTTTACAGCCAGCGAAGCTTTCTTT.

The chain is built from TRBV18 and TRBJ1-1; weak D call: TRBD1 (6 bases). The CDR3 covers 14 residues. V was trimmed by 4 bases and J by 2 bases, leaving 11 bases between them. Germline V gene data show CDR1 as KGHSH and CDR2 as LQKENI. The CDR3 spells CASSLQGLNTEAFF. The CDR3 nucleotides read TGTGCCAGCTCACTACAGGGCTTAAACACTGAAGCTTTCTTT.

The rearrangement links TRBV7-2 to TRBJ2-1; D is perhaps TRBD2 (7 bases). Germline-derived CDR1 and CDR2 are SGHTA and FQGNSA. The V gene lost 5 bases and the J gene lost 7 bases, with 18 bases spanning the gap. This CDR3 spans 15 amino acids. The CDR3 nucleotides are TGTGCCAGCAGCGTGCGGGGGCCATCGGGGAATGAGCAGTTCTTC. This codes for CASSVRGPSGNEQFF. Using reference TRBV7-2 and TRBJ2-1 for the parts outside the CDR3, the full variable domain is GAGVSQSPSNKVTEKGKDVELRCDPISGHTALYWYRQSLGQGLEFLIYFQGNSAPDKSGLPSDRFSAERTGGSVSTLTIQRTQQEDSAVYLCASSVRGPSGNEQFFGPGTRLTVL.

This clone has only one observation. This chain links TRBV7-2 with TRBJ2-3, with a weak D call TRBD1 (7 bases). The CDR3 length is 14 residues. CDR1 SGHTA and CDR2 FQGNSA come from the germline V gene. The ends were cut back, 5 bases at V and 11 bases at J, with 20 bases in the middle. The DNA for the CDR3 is TGTGCCAGCAGCCCAGGGGACAGCTCGGAGGGGCAGTATTTT. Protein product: CASSPGDSSEGQYF.

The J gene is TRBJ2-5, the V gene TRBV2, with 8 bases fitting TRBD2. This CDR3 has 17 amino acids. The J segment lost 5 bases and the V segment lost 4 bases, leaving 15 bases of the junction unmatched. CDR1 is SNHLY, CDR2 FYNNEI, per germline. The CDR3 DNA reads TGTGCCAGCAGTGTCCCCAAGAGCGGGAGCGTGATCGAGACCCAGTACTTC. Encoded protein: CASSVPKSGSVIETQYF.

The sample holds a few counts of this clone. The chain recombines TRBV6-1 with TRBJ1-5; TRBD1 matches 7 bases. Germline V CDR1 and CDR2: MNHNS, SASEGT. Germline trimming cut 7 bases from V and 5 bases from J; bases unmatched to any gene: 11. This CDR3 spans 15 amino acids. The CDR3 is CASTDRTGTDQPQHF. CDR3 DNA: TGTGCCAGCACTGATCGGACAGGAACCGATCAGCCCCAGCATTTT.

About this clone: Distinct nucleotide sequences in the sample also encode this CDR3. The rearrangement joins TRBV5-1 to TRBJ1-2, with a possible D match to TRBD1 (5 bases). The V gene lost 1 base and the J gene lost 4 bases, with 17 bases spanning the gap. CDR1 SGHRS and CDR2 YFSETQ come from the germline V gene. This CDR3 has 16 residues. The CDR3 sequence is CASSLPRVGTPYGYTF. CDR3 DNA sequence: TGCGCCAGCAGCTTGCCACGGGTGGGGACTCCCTATGGCTACACCTTC.

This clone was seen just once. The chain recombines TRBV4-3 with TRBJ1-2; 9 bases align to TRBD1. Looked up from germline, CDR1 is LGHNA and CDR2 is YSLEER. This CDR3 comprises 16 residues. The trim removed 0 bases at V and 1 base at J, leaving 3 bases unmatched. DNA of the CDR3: TGCGCCAGCAGCCAAGAAGGGACAGGGTTTAACTATGGCTACACCTTC. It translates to CASSQEGTGFNYGYTF.

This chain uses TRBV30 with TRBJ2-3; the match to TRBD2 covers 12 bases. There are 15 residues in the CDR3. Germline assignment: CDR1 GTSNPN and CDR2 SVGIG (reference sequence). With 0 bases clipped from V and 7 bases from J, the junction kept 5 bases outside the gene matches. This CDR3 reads CAWSVPSGGANTQYF. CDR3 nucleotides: TGTGCCTGGAGTGTGCCTAGCGGGGGGGCGAATACGCAGTATTTT.